A selection of T cell receptor beta chains follows, all from one sample in a study of response to subunit inactivated influenza vaccine. TCRdb reanalysed the RT-PCR reads using MiXCR and keeps one entry per CDR3 protein. The table has around 520,000 distinct CDR3 sequences, about 25% seen once. Sequencing was performed on CD4+ T cells sorted from PBMCs, taken about 5 days after vaccination. These receptors were obtained from a man aged 50 or older who received an inactivated influenza vaccine. Both conserved end residues are part of each CDR3. The D gene is left open where the match is weak. Clone size is shown for a subset of rows, as once, few, many or a class of expanded clone.

J gene	clone size	V gene	D gene	CDR3 protein	CDR3 DNA
TRBJ2-3	few	TRBV6-2/TRBV6-3	.	CASRHSGEIPQYF	TGTGCCAGCAGACACTCAGGGGAGATACCGCAGTATTTT
TRBJ2-2	.	TRBV3-1	TRBD2	CASSYGLAGKTGELFF	TGTGCCAGCAGTTACGGACTAGCGGGAAAAACCGGGGAGCTGTTTTTT
TRBJ2-3	.	TRBV12-3/TRBV12-4	.	CASRTDTQYF	TGTGCCAGCCGGACAGATACGCAGTATTTT
TRBJ1-1	once	TRBV4-1	TRBD1	CASSQDLKRGRNTEAFF	TGCGCCAGCAGCCAAGATCTAAAGAGGGGGCGGAACACTGAAGCTTTCTTT
TRBJ2-5	.	TRBV24-1	TRBD2	CATSDSDLAGGQETQYF	TGTGCCACCAGTGACTCAGATCTAGCGGGGGGACAAGAGACCCAGTACTTC
TRBJ1-1	.	TRBV20-1	.	CSGDPGGTEAFF	TGCAGTGGCGACCCTGGGGGCACTGAAGCTTTCTTT
TRBJ2-7	few	TRBV14	.	CASSPSSTYEQYF	TGTGCCAGCAGCCCTAGTAGTACCTACGAGCAGTACTTC
TRBJ2-1	.	TRBV7-9	TRBD2	CASSYSGRSSYNEQFF	TGTGCCAGCAGCTATAGCGGGAGGAGCTCCTACAATGAGCAGTTCTTC
TRBJ2-3	.	TRBV20-1	TRBD2	CSARDRLAGGTQYF	TGCAGTGCTAGAGATCGCCTAGCGGGAGGGACGCAGTATTTT
TRBJ2-1	few	TRBV7-9	.	CASSLANSVTEQFF	TGTGCCAGCAGCTTAGCTAATAGTGTTACTGAGCAGTTCTTC
TRBJ1-1	many	TRBV20-1	.	CSAIRQIATEAFF	TGCAGTGCTATTAGACAGATTGCTACTGAAGCTTTCTTT
TRBJ2-2	few	TRBV7-9	.	CASSLASGGNTGELFF	TGTGCCAGCAGCTTAGCGAGCGGAGGAAACACCGGGGAGCTGTTTTTT
TRBJ2-7	.	TRBV6-1	TRBD2	CASSEAGGSSYEQYF	TGTGCCAGCAGTGAAGCCGGGGGGAGCTCCTACGAGCAGTACTTC
TRBJ2-4	.	TRBV12-3/TRBV12-4	TRBD2	CASAGLAGDLAKNIQYF	TGTGCCAGCGCCGGACTAGCGGGGGACCTAGCCAAAAACATTCAGTACTTC
TRBJ2-3	.	TRBV5-6	TRBD2	CASSLWEHWTSGGDTQYF	TGTGCCAGCAGCTTGTGGGAACACTGGACTAGCGGAGGGGATACGCAGTATTTT
TRBJ2-3	few	TRBV6-2/TRBV6-3	.	CASSYDTSSTDTQYF	TGTGCCAGCAGTTACGACACGTCTAGCACAGATACGCAGTATTTT
TRBJ2-1	.	TRBV11-3	.	CASSQEGAGIGNEQFF	TGTGCCAGCAGCCAGGAGGGTGCCGGGATTGGAAATGAGCAGTTCTTC
TRBJ2-7	.	TRBV10-3	TRBD1	CAISETGTGSYEQYF	TGTGCCATCAGTGAGACCGGGACAGGGTCCTACGAGCAGTACTTC
TRBJ2-3	.	TRBV6-5	TRBD2	CASSYPGTSNTQYF	TGTGCCAGCAGTTACCCCGGGACTAGTAATACGCAGTATTTT
TRBJ2-7	many	TRBV2	TRBD2	CASSEGRDRDEQYF	TGTGCCAGCAGTGAGGGGAGGGATAGGGACGAGCAGTACTTC
TRBJ2-5	few	TRBV7-6	TRBD2	CASSRGGGQKETQYF	TGTGCCAGCAGCAGAGGCGGGGGGCAGAAAGAGACCCAGTACTTC
TRBJ1-1	many	TRBV12-3/TRBV12-4	.	CASRPLTLPEAFF	TGTGCCAGCAGGCCCCTGACGTTGCCTGAAGCTTTCTTT
TRBJ2-5	.	TRBV20-1	.	CSARDRRLVGETQYF	TGCAGTGCTAGAGATCGTCGACTAGTTGGTGAGACCCAGTACTTC
TRBJ1-1	.	TRBV6-2/TRBV6-3	TRBD1	CASTITGGRTEAFF	TGTGCCAGCACTATAACAGGGGGACGCACTGAAGCTTTCTTT
TRBJ2-2	few	TRBV30	.	CAWKVPWAGELFF	TGTGCCTGGAAAGTCCCCTGGGCCGGGGAGCTGTTTTTT
TRBJ2-7	few	TRBV20-1	TRBD2	CSAPKSGRESYEQYF	TGCAGTGCCCCGAAAAGCGGGAGGGAATCCTACGAGCAGTACTTC
TRBJ1-6	few	TRBV7-8	.	CASSLRTSYNSPLHF	TGTGCCAGCAGCTTACGGACCTCCTATAATTCACCCCTCCACTTT
TRBJ2-1	.	TRBV7-9	.	CASSNRDLPSNEQFF	TGTGCCAGCAGCAACCGGGACCTACCTTCCAATGAGCAGTTCTTC
TRBJ1-1	.	TRBV5-1	.	CASSLEDGQNTEAFF	TGCGCCAGCAGCTTGGAGGACGGACAGAACACTGAAGCTTTCTTT
TRBJ2-2	.	TRBV6-2/TRBV6-3	.	CASRTGPLSNTGELFF	TGTGCCAGCAGAACGGGTCCCCTATCCAACACCGGGGAGCTGTTTTTT
TRBJ2-1	few	TRBV29-1	TRBD2	CSVSIGTSGSREFF	TGCAGCGTCTCGATTGGGACTAGCGGGAGTAGGGAGTTCTTC
TRBJ2-3	.	TRBV7-6	TRBD2	CASSHRLAGGTDTQYF	TGTGCCAGCAGCCATAGACTAGCGGGGGGAACAGATACGCAGTATTTT
TRBJ2-2	once	TRBV20-1	.	CSAAFGNTGELFF	TGCAGTGCAGCATTTGGCAACACCGGGGAGCTGTTTTTT
TRBJ2-1	few	TRBV10-1	TRBD2	CASSDPGLNNEQFF	TGCGCCAGCAGTGATCCGGGACTAAACAATGAGCAGTTCTTC
TRBJ2-7	.	TRBV20-1	TRBD2	CSARGGGTSSYEQYF	TGCAGTGCTAGAGGGGGAGGGACTAGCAGCTACGAGCAGTACTTC
TRBJ2-7	few	TRBV7-9	.	CASTPAGNYEQYF	TGTGCCAGCACCCCCGCTGGAAACTACGAGCAGTACTTC
TRBJ2-7	few	TRBV14	.	CASSQDLRGEQYF	TGTGCCAGCAGCCAAGATTTACGGGGCGAGCAGTACTTC
TRBJ2-5	.	TRBV5-5	TRBD2	CASSLGTSARTETQYF	TGTGCCAGCAGCCTCGGGACTAGCGCACGGACGGAGACCCAGTACTTC